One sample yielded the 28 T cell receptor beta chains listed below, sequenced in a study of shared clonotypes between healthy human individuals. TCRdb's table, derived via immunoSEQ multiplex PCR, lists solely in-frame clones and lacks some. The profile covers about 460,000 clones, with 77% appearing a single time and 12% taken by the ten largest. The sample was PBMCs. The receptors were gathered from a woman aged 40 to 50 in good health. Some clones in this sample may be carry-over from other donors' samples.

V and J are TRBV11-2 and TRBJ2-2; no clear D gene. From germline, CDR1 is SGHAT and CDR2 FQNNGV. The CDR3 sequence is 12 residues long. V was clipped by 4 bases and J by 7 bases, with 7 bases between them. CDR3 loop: CASSSLIGELFF. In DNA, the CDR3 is TGTGCCAGCAGCTCCCTTATCGGGGAGCTGTTTTTT.

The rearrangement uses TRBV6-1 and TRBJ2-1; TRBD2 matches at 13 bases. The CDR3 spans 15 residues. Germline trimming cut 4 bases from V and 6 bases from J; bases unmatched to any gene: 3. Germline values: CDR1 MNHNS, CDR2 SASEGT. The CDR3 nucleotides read TGTGCCAGCAGTGGACTAGCGGGAGGTGGCAATGAGCAGTTCTTC. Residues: CASSGLAGGGNEQFF.

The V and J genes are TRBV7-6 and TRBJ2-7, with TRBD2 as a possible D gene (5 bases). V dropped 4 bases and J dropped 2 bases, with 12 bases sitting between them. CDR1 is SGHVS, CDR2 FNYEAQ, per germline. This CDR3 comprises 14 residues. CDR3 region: CASSSSHSPYEQYF. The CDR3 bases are TGTGCCAGCAGCTCTAGCCACAGTCCCTACGAGCAGTACTTC.

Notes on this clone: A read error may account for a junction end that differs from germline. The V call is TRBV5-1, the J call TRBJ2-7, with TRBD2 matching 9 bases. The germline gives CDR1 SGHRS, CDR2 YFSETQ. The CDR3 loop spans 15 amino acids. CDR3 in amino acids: CASSVQREDPYKQYF. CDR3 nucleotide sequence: TGCGCCAGCAGCGTCCAGCGGGAGGACCCCTACAAGCAGTACTTC.

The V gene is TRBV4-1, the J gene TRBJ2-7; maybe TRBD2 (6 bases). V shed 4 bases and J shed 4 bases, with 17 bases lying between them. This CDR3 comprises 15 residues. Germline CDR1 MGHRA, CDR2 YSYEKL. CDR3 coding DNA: TGCGCCAGCAGCCCCGTCCCGGGAGTCTCATACGAGCAGTACTTC. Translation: CASSPVPGVSYEQYF.

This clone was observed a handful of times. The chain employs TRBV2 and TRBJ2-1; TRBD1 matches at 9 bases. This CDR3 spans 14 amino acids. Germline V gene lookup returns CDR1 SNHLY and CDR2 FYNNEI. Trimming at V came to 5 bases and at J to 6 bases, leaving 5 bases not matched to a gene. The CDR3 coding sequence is TGTGCCAGCAGTCTACAGGGGGCGTTCAATGAGCAGTTCTTC. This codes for CASSLQGAFNEQFF. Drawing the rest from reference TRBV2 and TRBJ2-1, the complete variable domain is EPEVTQTPSHQVTQMGQEVILRCVPISNHLYFYWYRQILGQKVEFLVSFYNNEISEKSEIFDDQFSVERPDGSNFTLKIRSTKLEDSAMYFCASSLQGAFNEQFFGPGTRLTVL.

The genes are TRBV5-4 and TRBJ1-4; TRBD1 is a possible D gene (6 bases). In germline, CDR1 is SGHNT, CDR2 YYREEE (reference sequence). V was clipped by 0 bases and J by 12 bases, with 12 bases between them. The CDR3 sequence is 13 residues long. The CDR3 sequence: CASSLAGGGELFF. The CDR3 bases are TGTGCCAGCAGCTTGGCTGGGGGCGGGGAACTGTTTTTT.

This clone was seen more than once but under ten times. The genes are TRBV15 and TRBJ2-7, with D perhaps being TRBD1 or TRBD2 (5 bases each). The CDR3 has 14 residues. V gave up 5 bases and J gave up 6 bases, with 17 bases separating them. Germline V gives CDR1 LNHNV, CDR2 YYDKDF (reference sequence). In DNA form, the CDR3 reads TGTGCCACCAGCCGACCAGGGAGCGCCGGCGAGCAGTACTTC. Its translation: CATSRPGSAGEQYF.

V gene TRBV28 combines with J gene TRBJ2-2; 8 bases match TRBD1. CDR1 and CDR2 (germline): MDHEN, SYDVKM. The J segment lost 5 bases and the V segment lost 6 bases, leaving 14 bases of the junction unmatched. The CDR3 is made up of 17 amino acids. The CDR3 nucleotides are TGTGCCAGCAGATTAAGCGACGGACAGGGACGGACCGGGGAGCTGTTTTTT. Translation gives CASRLSDGQGRTGELFF.

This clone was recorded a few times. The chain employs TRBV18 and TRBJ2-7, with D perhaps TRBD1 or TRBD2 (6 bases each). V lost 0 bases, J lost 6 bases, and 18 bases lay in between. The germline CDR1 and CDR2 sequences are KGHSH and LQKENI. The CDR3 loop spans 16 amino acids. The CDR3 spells CASSPPGGSFGAEQYF. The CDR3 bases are TGTGCCAGCTCACCACCGGGGGGCTCTTTTGGGGCCGAGCAGTACTTC.

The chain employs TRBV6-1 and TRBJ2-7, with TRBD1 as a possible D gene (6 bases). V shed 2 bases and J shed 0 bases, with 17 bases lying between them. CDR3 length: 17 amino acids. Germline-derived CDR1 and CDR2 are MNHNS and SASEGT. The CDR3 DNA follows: TGTGCCAGCAGTGAACCCCGACAGGCCGCTTCCTCCTACGAGCAGTACTTC. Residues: CASSEPRQAASSYEQYF.

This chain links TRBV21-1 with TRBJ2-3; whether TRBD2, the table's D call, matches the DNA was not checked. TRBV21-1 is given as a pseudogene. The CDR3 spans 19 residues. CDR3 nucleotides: TGTGCCAGCACCCTAACCAAACCCCTAGCGGGAGCTAGCACAGATACGCAGTATTTT. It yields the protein CASTLTKPLAGASTDTQYF.

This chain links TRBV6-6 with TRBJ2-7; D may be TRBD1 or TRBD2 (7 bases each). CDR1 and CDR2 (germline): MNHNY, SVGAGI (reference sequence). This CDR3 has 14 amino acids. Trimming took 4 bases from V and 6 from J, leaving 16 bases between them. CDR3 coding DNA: TGTGCCAGCAGTTTTTATCAGGGGGGGGTCGAGCAGTACTTC. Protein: CASSFYQGGVEQYF.

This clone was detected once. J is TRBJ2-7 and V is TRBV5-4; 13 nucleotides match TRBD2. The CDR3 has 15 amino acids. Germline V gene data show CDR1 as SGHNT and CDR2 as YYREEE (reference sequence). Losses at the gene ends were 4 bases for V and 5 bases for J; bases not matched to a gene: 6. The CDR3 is CASSEPGLAGHEQYF. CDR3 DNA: TGTGCCAGCAGCGAACCGGGACTAGCGGGACACGAGCAGTACTTC.

CDR3 loop: CASSLVGTATYNEQFF. The CDR3 nucleotides read TGTGCCAGCAGTTTAGTTGGAACAGCCACCTACAATGAGCAGTTCTTC. This rearrangement joins TRBV27 to TRBJ2-1; D uncertain. Trimming took off 2 bases at V and 2 bases at J, with 13 bases between the two ends. The CDR3 totals 16 residues. Germline V gene sequence: CDR1 MNHEY, CDR2 SMNVEV (reference sequence).

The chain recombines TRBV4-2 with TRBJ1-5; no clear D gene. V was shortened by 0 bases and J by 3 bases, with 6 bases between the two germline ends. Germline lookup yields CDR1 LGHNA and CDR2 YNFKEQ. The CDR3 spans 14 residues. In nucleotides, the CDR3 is TGTGCCAGCAGCCAAGATTATAACAATCAGCCCCAGCATTTT. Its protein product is CASSQDYNNQPQHF.

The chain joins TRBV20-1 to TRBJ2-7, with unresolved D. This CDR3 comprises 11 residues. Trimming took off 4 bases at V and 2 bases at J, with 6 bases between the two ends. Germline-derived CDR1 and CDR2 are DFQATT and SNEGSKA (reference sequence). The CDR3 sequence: CSAKQTYEQYF. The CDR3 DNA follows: TGCAGTGCTAAACAGACCTACGAGCAGTACTTC.

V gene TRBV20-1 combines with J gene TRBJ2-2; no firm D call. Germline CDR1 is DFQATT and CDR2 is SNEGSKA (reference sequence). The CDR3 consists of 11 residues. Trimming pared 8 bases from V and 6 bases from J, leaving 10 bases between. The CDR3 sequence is CSPKGPGELFF. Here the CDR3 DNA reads TGCAGTCCAAAGGGTCCCGGGGAGCTGTTTTTT.

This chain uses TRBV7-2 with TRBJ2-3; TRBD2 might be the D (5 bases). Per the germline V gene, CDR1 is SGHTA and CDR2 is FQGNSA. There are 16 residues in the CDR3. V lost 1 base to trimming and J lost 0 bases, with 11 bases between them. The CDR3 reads CASSLVPGGSTDTQYF. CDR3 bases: TGTGCCAGCAGCTTAGTACCGGGCGGGAGCACAGATACGCAGTATTTT. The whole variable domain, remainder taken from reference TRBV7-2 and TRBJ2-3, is GAGVSQSPSNKVTEKGKDVELRCDPISGHTALYWYRQSLGQGLEFLIYFQGNSAPDKSGLPSDRFSAERTGGSVSTLTIQRTQQEDSAVYLCASSLVPGGSTDTQYFGPGTRLTVL.

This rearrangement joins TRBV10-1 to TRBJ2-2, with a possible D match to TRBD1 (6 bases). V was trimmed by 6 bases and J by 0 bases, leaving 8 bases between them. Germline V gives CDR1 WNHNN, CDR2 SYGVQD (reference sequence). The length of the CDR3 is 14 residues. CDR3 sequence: CASRDSANTGELFF. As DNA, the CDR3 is TGCGCCAGCAGGGACAGTGCGAACACCGGGGAGCTGTTTTTT.

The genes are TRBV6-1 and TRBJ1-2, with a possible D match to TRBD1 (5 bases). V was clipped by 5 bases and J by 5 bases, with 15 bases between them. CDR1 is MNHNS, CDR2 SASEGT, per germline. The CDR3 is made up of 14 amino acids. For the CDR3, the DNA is TGTGCCAGCAGTTCCCCAGGGCAGTGGTATGGCTACACCTTC. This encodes CASSSPGQWYGYTF.

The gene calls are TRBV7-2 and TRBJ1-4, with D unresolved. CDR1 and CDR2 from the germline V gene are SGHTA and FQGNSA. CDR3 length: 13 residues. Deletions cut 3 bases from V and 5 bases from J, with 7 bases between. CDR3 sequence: CASSFGRNEKLFF. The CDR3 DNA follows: TGTGCCAGCAGCTTTGGGAGGAATGAAAAACTGTTTTTT.

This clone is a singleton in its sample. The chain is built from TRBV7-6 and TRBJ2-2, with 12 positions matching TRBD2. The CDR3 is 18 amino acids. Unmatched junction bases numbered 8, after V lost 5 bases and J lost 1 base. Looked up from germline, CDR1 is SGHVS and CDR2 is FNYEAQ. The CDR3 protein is CASSPGLAGRLNTGELFF. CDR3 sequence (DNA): TGTGCCAGCAGCCCAGGACTAGCGGGGAGACTGAACACCGGGGAGCTGTTTTTT.

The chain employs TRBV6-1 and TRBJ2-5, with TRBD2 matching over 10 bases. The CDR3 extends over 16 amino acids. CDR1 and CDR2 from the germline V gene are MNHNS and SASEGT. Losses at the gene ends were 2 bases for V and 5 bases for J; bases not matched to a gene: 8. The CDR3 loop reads CASSERTSGRGETQYF. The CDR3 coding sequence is TGTGCCAGCAGTGAAAGGACTAGCGGACGTGGCGAGACCCAGTACTTC.

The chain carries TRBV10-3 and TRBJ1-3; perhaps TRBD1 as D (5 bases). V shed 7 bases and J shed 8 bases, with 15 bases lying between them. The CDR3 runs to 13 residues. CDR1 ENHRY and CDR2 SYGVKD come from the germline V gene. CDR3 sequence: CAITTLPGDTIYF. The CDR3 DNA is TGTGCCATCACCACGTTACCGGGGGACACCATATATTTT.

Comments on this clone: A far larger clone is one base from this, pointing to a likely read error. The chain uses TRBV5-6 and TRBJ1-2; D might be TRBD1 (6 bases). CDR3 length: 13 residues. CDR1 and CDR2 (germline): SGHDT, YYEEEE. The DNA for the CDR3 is TGTGCCGGCAGCTTGCGGGGGGCCTATGGCTACACCTTC. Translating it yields CAGSLRGAYGYTF.

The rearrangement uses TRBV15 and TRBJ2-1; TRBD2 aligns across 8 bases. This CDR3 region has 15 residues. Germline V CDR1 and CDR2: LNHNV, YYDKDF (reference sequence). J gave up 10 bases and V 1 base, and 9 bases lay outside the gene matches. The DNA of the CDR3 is TGTGCCACCAGCAGAGGAAGCGGGAGTAAGGACGAGCAGTTCTTC. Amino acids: CATSRGSGSKDEQFF. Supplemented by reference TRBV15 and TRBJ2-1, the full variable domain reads DAMVIQNPRYQVTQFGKPVTLSCSQTLNHNVMYWYQQKSSQAPKLLFHYYDKDFNNEADTPDNFQSRRPNTSFCFLDIRSPGLGDTAMYLCATSRGSGSKDEQFFGPGTRLTVL.

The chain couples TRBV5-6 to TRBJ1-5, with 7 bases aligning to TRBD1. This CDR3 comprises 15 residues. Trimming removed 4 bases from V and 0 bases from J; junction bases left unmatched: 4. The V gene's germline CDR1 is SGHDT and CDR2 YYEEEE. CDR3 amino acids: CASSRTGYSNQPQHF. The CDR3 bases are TGTGCCAGCAGCAGGACAGGATATAGCAATCAGCCCCAGCATTTT.